This is a list of T cell receptor beta chains from one sample in a study of sequential checkpoint blockade in melanoma. TCRdb's table, derived via immunoSEQ multiplex PCR, lists solely in-frame clones and lacks some. The data hold roughly 13,000 clones, with around 67% observed a single time. The sample was CD8+ T cells sorted from blood (inferred from file names), taken from a patient given nivolumab and ipilimumab in sequence. These receptors came from a human donor with melanoma. The CDR3 runs from the conserved cysteine through the conserved F or W. A D gene is named only where the DNA matches it firmly. Clone size is stated in some rows and not others, as once, few, many or a class when expanded.

clone_size: .; v_call: TRBV6-5; cdr3_length: 15; j_call: TRBJ2-4; d_call: .; cdr3_nt: TGTGCCAGCACCCTAGGTGGGACTTCCAAAAACATTCAGTACTTC; cdr3_aa: CASTLGGTSKNIQYF
clone_size: medium-sized; v_call: TRBV7-2; cdr3_length: 13; j_call: TRBJ2-1; d_call: .; cdr3_nt: TGTGCCAGCAGCTTCGGATCGGGGAAAGACGAGTTCTTC; cdr3_aa: CASSFGSGKDEFF
clone_size: .; v_call: TRBV4-1; cdr3_length: 14; j_call: TRBJ1-1; d_call: .; cdr3_nt: TGCGCCAGCAGCCAAGATGGGCTATACACTGAAGCTTTCTTT; cdr3_aa: CASSQDGLYTEAFF
clone_size: few; v_call: TRBV27; cdr3_length: 13; j_call: TRBJ1-1; d_call: .; cdr3_nt: TGTGCCAGCAGTTTGGGAGTAGAGACTGAAGCTTTCTTT; cdr3_aa: CASSLGVETEAFF
clone_size: .; v_call: TRBV4-2; cdr3_length: 15; j_call: TRBJ1-2; d_call: .; cdr3_nt: TGTGCCAGCAGCCCCGACGGAGGGGCTAACTATGGCTACACCTTC; cdr3_aa: CASSPDGGANYGYTF
clone_size: .; v_call: TRBV9; cdr3_length: 14; j_call: TRBJ2-7; d_call: .; cdr3_nt: TGTGCCAGCAGCGTAGCTAGCGCCCCCTACGAGCAGTACTTC; cdr3_aa: CASSVASAPYEQYF
clone_size: .; v_call: TRBV5-1; cdr3_length: 15; j_call: TRBJ2-1; d_call: TRBD2; cdr3_nt: TGCGCCAGCAGCTCCGGACTAGCGGGAACTAATGAGCAGTTCTTC; cdr3_aa: CASSSGLAGTNEQFF
clone_size: .; v_call: TRBV12-5; cdr3_length: 16; j_call: TRBJ2-5; d_call: .; cdr3_nt: TGTGCTAGTGGTTTGTTCCCCTCAGGACAGCAAGAGACCCAGTACTTC; cdr3_aa: CASGLFPSGQQETQYF
clone_size: .; v_call: TRBV19; cdr3_length: 15; j_call: TRBJ1-1; d_call: TRBD1; cdr3_nt: TGTGCCAGTAGTTCGCCCGGGACAGGGGGCCCTGAAGCTTTCTTT; cdr3_aa: CASSSPGTGGPEAFF
clone_size: once; v_call: TRBV2; cdr3_length: 15; j_call: TRBJ2-7; d_call: .; cdr3_nt: TGTGCCAGCAGTGAACCCAACAGGGACCACTACGAGCAGTACTTC; cdr3_aa: CASSEPNRDHYEQYF
clone_size: few; v_call: TRBV7-9; cdr3_length: 11; j_call: TRBJ2-2; d_call: .; cdr3_nt: TGTGCCAGCAGTTACAGCGGGGAGCTGTTTTTT; cdr3_aa: CASSYSGELFF
clone_size: .; v_call: TRBV4-2; cdr3_length: 15; j_call: TRBJ1-4; d_call: .; cdr3_nt: TGTGCCAGCAGCCAAGATTGGGGGGATAATGAAAAACTGTTTTTT; cdr3_aa: CASSQDWGDNEKLFF
clone_size: .; v_call: TRBV28; cdr3_length: 12; j_call: TRBJ1-6; d_call: .; cdr3_nt: TGTGCCAGCACCCCTCCCCGGGGACCCCTCCACTTT; cdr3_aa: CASTPPRGPLHF
clone_size: .; v_call: TRBV6-1; cdr3_length: 14; j_call: TRBJ1-1; d_call: .; cdr3_nt: TGTGCCAGCAGCCTCAGTTTTATGAACACTGAAGCTTTCTTT; cdr3_aa: CASSLSFMNTEAFF
clone_size: .; v_call: TRBV4-1; cdr3_length: 15; j_call: TRBJ2-3; d_call: .; cdr3_nt: TGCGCCAGCAGCCAAGAGGCCTCTAGCACAGATACGCAGTATTTT; cdr3_aa: CASSQEASSTDTQYF
clone_size: .; v_call: TRBV7-9; cdr3_length: 16; j_call: TRBJ2-5; d_call: TRBD2; cdr3_nt: TGTGCCAGCAGCTTATACCCAGCGGGGGGAGAAGAGACCCAGTACTTC; cdr3_aa: CASSLYPAGGEETQYF
clone_size: few; v_call: TRBV5-5; cdr3_length: 16; j_call: TRBJ2-6; d_call: .; cdr3_nt: TGTGCCAGCAGCTTGGCCGTCCGGGCTGGGGCCAACGTCCTGACTTTC; cdr3_aa: CASSLAVRAGANVLTF
clone_size: .; v_call: TRBV21-1; cdr3_length: 15; j_call: TRBJ1-1; d_call: .; cdr3_nt: TGTGCCAGCAGCAAAGTCAACAGATTGAACACTGAAGCTTTCTTT; cdr3_aa: CASSKVNRLNTEAFF
clone_size: few; v_call: TRBV28; cdr3_length: 16; j_call: TRBJ1-6; d_call: .; cdr3_nt: TGTGCCAGCAGTCGGACTATGTGGGGTTCTAATTCACCCCTCCACTTT; cdr3_aa: CASSRTMWGSNSPLHF
clone_size: few; v_call: TRBV7-9; cdr3_length: 15; j_call: TRBJ1-1; d_call: TRBD1; cdr3_nt: TGTGCCAGCAGCCAAGCCCGACAGGGATACACTGAAGCTTTCTTT; cdr3_aa: CASSQARQGYTEAFF
clone_size: .; v_call: TRBV4-1; cdr3_length: 14; j_call: TRBJ1-4; d_call: .; cdr3_nt: TGCGCCAGCAGCCAAGGCACAGGAGATGAAAAACTGTTTTTT; cdr3_aa: CASSQGTGDEKLFF
clone_size: few; v_call: TRBV5-4; cdr3_length: 15; j_call: TRBJ1-1; d_call: .; cdr3_nt: TGTGCCAGCAGCTGGGGACAAAACATGAACACTGAAGCTTTCTTT; cdr3_aa: CASSWGQNMNTEAFF
clone_size: few; v_call: TRBV11-2; cdr3_length: 13; j_call: TRBJ2-2; d_call: .; cdr3_nt: TGTGCCAGCAGCCACCAGGGTAGCGGGGAGCTGTTTTTT; cdr3_aa: CASSHQGSGELFF
clone_size: few; v_call: TRBV7-2; cdr3_length: 16; j_call: TRBJ2-5; d_call: .; cdr3_nt: TGTGCCAGCAGCTTGTTCTTCGGGGGTACTGGAGAGACCCAGTACTTC; cdr3_aa: CASSLFFGGTGETQYF